The 15 T cell receptor beta chains presented below share a single source sample, sequenced in a study of blood T cell repertoires in COVID-19. TCRdb's table, derived via immunoSEQ multiplex PCR, lists solely in-frame clones and lacks some. In the table there are about 180,000 clones, 70% to 90% of which are singletons. Specimen: peripheral blood. These receptors came from a man in his forties or fifties with active or convalescent COVID-19.

V usage is TRBV4-3 and J usage is TRBJ1-1; D not certain. The CDR3 covers 17 residues. CDR1 and CDR2 (germline): LGHNA, YSLEER. The ends were cut back, 0 bases at V and 0 bases at J, with 14 bases in the middle. CDR3 coding DNA: TGCGCCAGCAGCCAAGATCTAGTGGGTCAGATGAACACTGAAGCTTTCTTT. This translates into CASSQDLVGQMNTEAFF.

The gene calls are TRBV19 and TRBJ1-3; D uncertain. In germline, CDR1 is LNHDA, CDR2 SQIVND (reference sequence). This CDR3 is 12 amino acids long. Trimming stripped 8 bases from V and 0 bases from J, with 5 bases between. In nucleotides, the CDR3 is TGTGCCAGTTGTCACTCTGGAAACACCATATATTTT. This gives the protein CASCHSGNTIYF.

The chain joins TRBV6-5 to TRBJ2-7, with a possible D match to TRBD2 (5 bases). V lost 9 bases and J 4 bases, leaving 10 bases between the germline ends. Per the germline V gene, CDR1 is MNHEY and CDR2 is SVGAGI. This CDR3 is built from 11 residues. The CDR3 here is CASTTGYEQYF. The CDR3 coding sequence is TGTGCCAGTACGACGGGATACGAGCAGTACTTC.

This chain connects TRBV6-5 to TRBJ2-7, with a tentative D call TRBD1 (7 bases). The CDR3 length is 14 residues. The V gene lost 1 base and the J gene lost 4 bases, with 11 bases spanning the gap. CDR1 is MNHEY and CDR2 is SVGAGI in the germline V gene. As DNA, the CDR3 is TGTGCCAGCAGTTACTGGCAGGGGGGTTACGAGCAGTACTTC. Translated, it gives CASSYWQGGYEQYF.

The CDR3 DNA is TGTGCCAGCAGCTTAACCGGGACAGGGGTTTGGGAGACCCAGTACTTC. This codes for CASSLTGTGVWETQYF. The chain recombines TRBV9 with TRBJ2-5, with 10 bases matching TRBD1. There are 16 residues in the CDR3. Germline assignment: CDR1 SGDLS and CDR2 YYNGEE. Trimming at V came to 4 bases and at J to 5 bases, leaving 11 bases not matched to a gene.

The rearrangement links TRBV11-1 to TRBJ2-1; 7 bases match TRBD1. This CDR3 has 15 amino acids. With V trimmed by 1 base and J by 7 bases, 7 bases remained unmatched. From germline, CDR1 is SGHAT and CDR2 FQDESV (reference sequence). DNA for the CDR3: TGTGCCAGCAGCTTAGACAGGGGTCGCGGGAATGAGCAGTTCTTC. Translated, it gives CASSLDRGRGNEQFF. Full variable domain (remainder filled in from reference TRBV11-1 and TRBJ2-1): EAEVAQSPRYKITEKSQAVAFWCDPISGHATLYWYRQILGQGPELLVQFQDESVVDDSQLPKDRFSAERLKGVDSTLKIQPAELGDSAMYLCASSLDRGRGNEQFFGPGTRLTVL.

The chain combines TRBV5-5 with TRBJ1-6, with D uncertain. Germline V lookup: CDR1 SGHKS, CDR2 YYEKEE (reference sequence). V gave up 0 bases and J gave up 9 bases, with 22 bases separating them. The CDR3 loop spans 18 amino acids. For the CDR3, the DNA is TGTGCCAGCAGCTTGGTCTTTCAGGTTGTAGGAATGGCTTCACCCCTCCACTTT. It codes for CASSLVFQVVGMASPLHF.

This clone was recorded a few times. At the DNA level, this CDR3 is encoded by other sequences in the same sample as well. The chain links TRBV4-1 to TRBJ1-2; 9 nucleotides match TRBD1. The CDR3 has 15 residues. Germline CDR1 reads MGHRA; CDR2 reads YSYEKL. Trimming at V came to 4 bases and at J to 4 bases, leaving 7 bases not matched to a gene. The CDR3 DNA reads as TGCGCCAGCAGCCCTACCACGACAGGGGGCTATGGCTACACCTTC. It is translated as CASSPTTTGGYGYTF.

This sequence joins TRBV20-1 and TRBJ2-5, with D perhaps TRBD2 (6 bases). The germline V gene has CDR1 DFQATT and CDR2 SNEGSKA (reference sequence). This CDR3 has 18 residues. Between the trimmed V and J ends, which lost 3 bases and 1 base, there was a span of 24 bases. CDR3 nucleotide sequence: TGCAGTGCTAGTTTTCCGTCTATGGCGACTAGACTCCAAGAGACCCAGTACTTC. It translates to CSASFPSMATRLQETQYF.

V is TRBV13 and J is TRBJ1-2; the D is unclear. Trimming removed 3 bases at V and 5 bases at J, with 7 bases between. The germline CDR1 and CDR2 sequences are PRHDT and FYEKMQ (reference sequence). CDR3 length: 12 residues. CDR3 amino acids: CASSLAAYGYTF. The CDR3 DNA reads TGTGCCAGCAGCTTGGCGGCGTATGGCTACACCTTC.

The chain carries TRBV7-2 and TRBJ2-3, with D possibly being TRBD1 (6 bases). The V and J ends lost 3 bases and 0 bases respectively, with 7 bases between them. The CDR3 spans 14 residues. Germline assignment: CDR1 SGHTA and CDR2 FQGNSA. The CDR3 region has the DNA TGTGCCAGCAGCTTGGGGGCTAGCACAGATACGCAGTATTTT. Translated, it gives CASSLGASTDTQYF. The complete variable domain, with remaining parts taken from reference TRBV7-2 and TRBJ2-3, reads GAGVSQSPSNKVTEKGKDVELRCDPISGHTALYWYRQSLGQGLEFLIYFQGNSAPDKSGLPSDRFSAERTGGSVSTLTIQRTQQEDSAVYLCASSLGASTDTQYFGPGTRLTVL.

This chain connects TRBV6-5 to TRBJ1-6, with 10 bases identical to TRBD1. The germline V gene encodes CDR1 MNHEY and CDR2 SVGAGI. The J segment lost 8 bases and the V segment lost 6 bases, leaving 7 bases of the junction unmatched. This CDR3 is 15 amino acids long. The CDR3 protein is CASRATGGMDSPLHF. The CDR3 DNA sequence: TGTGCCAGCAGGGCGACAGGGGGCATGGATTCACCCCTCCACTTT.

The chain is built from TRBV6-1 and TRBJ1-4; 7 nucleotides line up with TRBD1. V gave up 0 bases and J gave up 8 bases; unmatched junction bases: 12. This CDR3 comprises 17 residues. The germline V gene has CDR1 MNHNS and CDR2 SASEGT. CDR3 amino acids: CASSEAWTGGAGEKLFF. DNA for the CDR3: TGTGCCAGCAGTGAAGCCTGGACAGGCGGTGCGGGGGAAAAACTGTTTTTT.

The table lists this clone with a count of one. The rearrangement joins TRBV4-2 to TRBJ1-2, with no clear D. CDR3 length: 17 amino acids. CDR1 and CDR2 from the germline V gene are LGHNA and YNFKEQ. V dropped 1 base and J dropped 2 bases, with 17 bases sitting between them. The CDR3 sequence: CASSQARVTAANYGYTF. In DNA, the CDR3 is TGTGCCAGCAGCCAAGCGAGGGTTACGGCTGCAAACTATGGCTACACCTTC.

This chain connects TRBV4-1 to TRBJ2-5, with D tentatively TRBD2 (7 bases). Per the germline V gene, CDR1 is MGHRA and CDR2 is YSYEKL. The CDR3 length is 17 residues. Trimming took off 4 bases at V and 9 bases at J, with 27 bases between the two ends. CDR3 coding DNA: TGCGCCAGCAGCCCGGTCGGAAGAGGCGGGGGCCGTGGGGCCCAGTACTTC. This codes for CASSPVGRGGGRGAQYF.